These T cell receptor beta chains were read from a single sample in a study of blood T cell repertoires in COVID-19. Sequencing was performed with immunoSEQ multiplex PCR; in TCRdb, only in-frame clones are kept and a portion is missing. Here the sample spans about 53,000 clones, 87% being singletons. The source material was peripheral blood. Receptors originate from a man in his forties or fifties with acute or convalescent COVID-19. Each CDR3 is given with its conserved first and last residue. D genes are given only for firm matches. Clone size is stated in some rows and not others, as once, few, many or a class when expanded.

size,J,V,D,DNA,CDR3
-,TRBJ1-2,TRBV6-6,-,TGTGCCAGCAACCCGGGGAGCCCTAACTATGGCTACACCTTC,CASNPGSPNYGYTF
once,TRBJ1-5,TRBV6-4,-,TGTGCCAGCAGAAGAGACAGAAAGGTAGGCCTCAAGCAGCCCCAGCATTTT,CASRRDRKVGLKQPQHF
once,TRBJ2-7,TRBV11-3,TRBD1,TGTGCCAGCAGCCTCGTGGGGACAGACCTTTACGAGCAGTACTTC,CASSLVGTDLYEQYF
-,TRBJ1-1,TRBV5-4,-,TGTGCCAGCAGCTTGCGACAGGTGAACACTGAAGCTTTCTTT,CASSLRQVNTEAFF
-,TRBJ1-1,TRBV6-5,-,TGTGCCAGCAGTTACGCCGGCAGGGTGAACACTGAAGCTTTCTTT,CASSYAGRVNTEAFF
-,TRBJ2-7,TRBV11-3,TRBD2,TGTGCCAGCAGCGTAAGGACTAGCGGGAGAGGATTGTCCTACGAGCAGTACTTC,CASSVRTSGRGLSYEQYF
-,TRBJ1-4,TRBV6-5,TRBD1,TGTGCCAGCAGTACGGGGACAGGGGTCGAAAAACTGTTTTTT,CASSTGTGVEKLFF
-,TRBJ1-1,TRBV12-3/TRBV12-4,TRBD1,TGTGCCAGCAGCCAAACAGGGGGGCCTGAAGCTTTCTTT,CASSQTGGPEAFF
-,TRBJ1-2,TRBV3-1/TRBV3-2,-,TGTGCCAGCAGCCAAGGGGCAGAATATGGCTACACCTTC,CASSQGAEYGYTF
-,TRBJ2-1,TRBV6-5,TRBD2,TGTGCCAGCACCCGGGTAGCGGGGAACAATGAGCAGTTCTTC,CASTRVAGNNEQFF
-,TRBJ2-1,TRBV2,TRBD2,TGTGCCAGTAAGGGACTAGCGATGGCCAATGAGCAGTTCTTC,CASKGLAMANEQFF
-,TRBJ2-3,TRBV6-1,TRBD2,TGTGCCAGCAGTGAGGGAGGGAGGGGAGATACGCAGTATTTT,CASSEGGRGDTQYF
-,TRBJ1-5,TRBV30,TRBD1,TGTGCCTGGGAACAGGGGGCGCGGCAGCCCCAGCATTTT,CAWEQGARQPQHF
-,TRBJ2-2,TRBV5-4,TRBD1,TGTGCCAGCAGCTTCGGGACAGTAGTTTCTAGGAACACCGGGGAGCTGTTTTTT,CASSFGTVVSRNTGELFF
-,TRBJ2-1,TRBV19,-,TGTGCCAGTAGTATAGGCGGCGGCAATGAGCAGTTCTTC,CASSIGGGNEQFF
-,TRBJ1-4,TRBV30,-,TGTGCCTGGAGTGCGGGCTCCAGAGGGGAAAAACTGTTTTTT,CAWSAGSRGEKLFF
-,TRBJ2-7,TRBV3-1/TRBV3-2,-,TGTGCCAGCAGCCAAGATAACTCCCCCGTCGAGCAGTACTTC,CASSQDNSPVEQYF
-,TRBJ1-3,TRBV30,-,TGTGCCTGGAGTAGGGGCTCTGGAAACACCATATATTTT,CAWSRGSGNTIYF
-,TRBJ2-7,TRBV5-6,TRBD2,TGTGCCAGCAGCCGGCCAGGACTAGCTGTCTACGAGCAGTACTTC,CASSRPGLAVYEQYF
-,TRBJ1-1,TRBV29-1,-,TGCAGCGTTGAAACAGCAACCACTGAAGCTTTCTTT,CSVETATTEAFF
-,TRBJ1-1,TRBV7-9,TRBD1,TGTGCCAGCAGCGAGACAGGGGGGTTTCCCCCTGAAGCTTTCTTT,CASSETGGFPPEAFF
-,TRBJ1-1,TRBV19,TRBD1,TGTGCCACCCGTGGACAGGCAGGGAGCACTGAAGCTTTCTTT,CATRGQAGSTEAFF
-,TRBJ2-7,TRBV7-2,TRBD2,TGTGCCAGCAGCTTCACTAGCGGGCCTTACGAGCAGTACTTC,CASSFTSGPYEQYF
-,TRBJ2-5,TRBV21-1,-,TGTGCCAGCAGCAATACTAGCTTGTACCAAGAGACCCAGTACTTC,CASSNTSLYQETQYF
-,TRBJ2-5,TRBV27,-,TGTGCCAGCAGTGGTCAGGGCAATCAAGAGACCCAGTACTTC,CASSGQGNQETQYF
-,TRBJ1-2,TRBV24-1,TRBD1,TGTGCCACCAGTGACCTCATAGCAGGGGGCGATGGCTACACCTTC,CATSDLIAGGDGYTF
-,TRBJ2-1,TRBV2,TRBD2,TGTGCCAGCAAGCGGGGAGATAACTACAATGAGCAGTTCTTC,CASKRGDNYNEQFF
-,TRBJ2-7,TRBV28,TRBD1,TGTGCCAGCAGTTTAGGGACAGGGGTCCACGAGCAGTACTTC,CASSLGTGVHEQYF
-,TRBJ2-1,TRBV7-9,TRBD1,TGTGCCAGCAGCATTAGGGTGACAGGGGGGAATGAGCAGTTCTTC,CASSIRVTGGNEQFF
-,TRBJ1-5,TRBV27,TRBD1,TGTGCCAGCAGGGGACAGGGGCCGAGCAATCAGCCCCAGCATTTT,CASRGQGPSNQPQHF
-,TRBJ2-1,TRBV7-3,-,TGTGCCAGCGCTCCCGGGACTGCCGGTGAGCAGTTCTTC,CASAPGTAGEQFF
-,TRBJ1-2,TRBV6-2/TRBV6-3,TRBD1,TGTGCCAGCAGTTCGGACAGGCGGAATGGCTACACCTTC,CASSSDRRNGYTF
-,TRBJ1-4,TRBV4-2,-,TGTGCCAGCAGCCAAGTGGGGCATAATGAAAAACTGTTTTTT,CASSQVGHNEKLFF
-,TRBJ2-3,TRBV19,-,TGTGCCAGTAGCCAACCACAGGGAGGGACAGATACGCAGTATTTT,CASSQPQGGTDTQYF
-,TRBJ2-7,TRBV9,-,TGTGCCAGCAGCGTAGTGCTCGACAGCCCTACCTACGAGCAGTACTTC,CASSVVLDSPTYEQYF
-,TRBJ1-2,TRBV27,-,TGTGCCAGCAGTTTCTCCGGAGGGCGGAATGGCTACACCTTC,CASSFSGGRNGYTF
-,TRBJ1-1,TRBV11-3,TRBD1,TGTGCCAGCAGCCGCGGGGACAGGGGTGGCACTGAAGCTTTCTTT,CASSRGDRGGTEAFF
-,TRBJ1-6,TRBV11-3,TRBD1,TGTGCCAGCAGCGGGGACAGGGGGTTTTCACCCCTCCACTTT,CASSGDRGFSPLHF
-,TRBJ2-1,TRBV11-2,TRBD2,TGTGCCAGCAGCTCGAGCGGGACTAGCGGGGTTGAGCAGTTCTTC,CASSSSGTSGVEQFF
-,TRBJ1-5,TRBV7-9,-,TGTGCCAGCAGCTTACAGGGTTATCAGCCCCAGCATTTT,CASSLQGYQPQHF
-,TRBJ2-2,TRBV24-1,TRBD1,TGTGCCACCAGAACCGGGACAGGGGGCACCGGGGAGCTGTTTTTT,CATRTGTGGTGELFF
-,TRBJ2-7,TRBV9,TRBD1,TGTGCCAGCAGCGTATTGACAGGGGGCGACGAGCAGTACTTC,CASSVLTGGDEQYF
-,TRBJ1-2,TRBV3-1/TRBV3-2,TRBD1,TGTGCCAGCAGCCAAGGACAGGGGTCGGGCTACACCTTC,CASSQGQGSGYTF
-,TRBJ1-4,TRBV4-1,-,TGCGCCAGCAGCCAAGCCTTAGACAGCACTAATGAAAAACTGTTTTTT,CASSQALDSTNEKLFF
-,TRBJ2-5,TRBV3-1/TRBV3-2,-,TGTGCCAGCAGCCAAGATGGGACTCAGACCCAGTACTTC,CASSQDGTQTQYF
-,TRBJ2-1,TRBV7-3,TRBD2,TGTGCCAGCAGCTTAGGCGGGGGGGCCGGGAATGAGCAGTTCTTC,CASSLGGGAGNEQFF
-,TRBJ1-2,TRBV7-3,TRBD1,TGTGCCAGCAGCCTGGGACAGGGGTTTGGCTACACCTTC,CASSLGQGFGYTF
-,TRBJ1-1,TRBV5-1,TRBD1,TGCGCCAGCAGTTCCGGGACAGGGGTGACTGAAGCTTTCTTT,CASSSGTGVTEAFF
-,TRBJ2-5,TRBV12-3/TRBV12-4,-,TGTGCCAGCAGTTTTACTCGTAAAGAGACCCAGTACTTC,CASSFTRKETQYF
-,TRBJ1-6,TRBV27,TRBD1,TGTGCCAGCAATATGGGACAGGGGAGCTCCTATAATTCACCCCTCCACTTT,CASNMGQGSSYNSPLHF
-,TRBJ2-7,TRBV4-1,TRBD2,TGCGCCAGCAGCCAAGTAGCTAGCGGGGGGACCATCTCCTACGAGCAGTACTTC,CASSQVASGGTISYEQYF
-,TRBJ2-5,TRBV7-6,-,TGTGCCAGCAGCTTAGTGGCCCAAGAGACCCAGTACTTC,CASSLVAQETQYF